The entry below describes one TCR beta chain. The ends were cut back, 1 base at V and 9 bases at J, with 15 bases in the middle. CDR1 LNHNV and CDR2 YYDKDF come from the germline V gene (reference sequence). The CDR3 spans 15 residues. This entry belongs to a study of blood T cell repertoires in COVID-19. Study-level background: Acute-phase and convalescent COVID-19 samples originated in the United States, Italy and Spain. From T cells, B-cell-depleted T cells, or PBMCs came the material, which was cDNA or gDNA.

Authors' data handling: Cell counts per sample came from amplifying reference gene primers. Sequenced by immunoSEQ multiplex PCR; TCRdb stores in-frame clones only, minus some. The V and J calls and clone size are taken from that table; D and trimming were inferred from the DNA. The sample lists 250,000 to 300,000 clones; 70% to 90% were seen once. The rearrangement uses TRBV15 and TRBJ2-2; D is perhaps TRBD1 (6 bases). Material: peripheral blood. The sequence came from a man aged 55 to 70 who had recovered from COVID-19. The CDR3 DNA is TGTGCCACCAGCAGAGGCCGGGACAAGAGGTGGGAGCTGTTTTTT. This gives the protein CATSRGRDKRWELFF.